A single sample is the source of the 30 T cell receptor beta chains below, sequenced in a study of OX40 agonist ivuxolimab in advanced cancers. Method: immunoSEQ multiplex PCR; TCRdb's copy keeps in-frame clones and lacks some. This sample has tens of thousands of clones, with about 87% found just once. Specimen: CD4+ or CD8+ T cells sorted from blood, collected in a trial of the OX40 agonist ivuxolimab. These receptors all stem from an adult with an advanced solid tumor such as melanoma, head and neck, liver or kidney cancer.

The chain recombines TRBV6-5 with TRBJ1-5; maybe TRBD1 (5 bases). CDR1 and CDR2 from the germline V gene are MNHEY and SVGAGI. This CDR3 contains 15 residues. V was pared by 4 bases and J by 4 bases, with 14 bases between. CDR3: CASSSGVGGNQPQHF. The CDR3 DNA reads as TGTGCCAGCAGTTCCGGCGTTGGGGGAAATCAGCCCCAGCATTTT.

A single count supports this clone. CDR3 in DNA: TGTGCCAGCAGTAGGGACAGGGGAACTGAAGCTTTCTTT. Residues: CASSRDRGTEAFF. The genes are TRBV6-5 and TRBJ1-1; the match to TRBD1 covers 10 bases. J lost 5 bases, V lost 5 bases, and 2 bases had no gene match. The CDR3 runs to 13 residues. In germline, CDR1 is MNHEY, CDR2 SVGAGI.

The chain recombines TRBV30 with TRBJ1-1; D might be TRBD1 (6 bases). Germline lookup yields CDR1 GTSNPN and CDR2 SVGIG (reference sequence). Trimming removed 4 bases at V and 3 bases at J, with 24 bases between. The CDR3 is 17 amino acids. The CDR3 region has the DNA TGTGCCTGGAATACCATAGGGTTTGAACAGGGCTACACTGAAGCTTTCTTT. Translation gives CAWNTIGFEQGYTEAFF.

A single count supports this clone. The chain is built from TRBV28 and TRBJ2-1; D could derive from TRBD1 or TRBD2 (6 bases each). Trimming removed 6 bases at V and 7 bases at J, with 25 bases between. The CDR3 has 17 amino acids. CDR1 and CDR2 (germline): MDHEN, SYDVKM. The CDR3 DNA reads as TGTGCCAGCAGATCCCCCCCTCTCGGGGGCGCAGGGAATGAGCAGTTCTTC. Its translation is CASRSPPLGGAGNEQFF.

The chain recombines TRBV27 with TRBJ2-7; D possibly uses TRBD1 or TRBD2 (5 bases each). Germline CDR1 reads MNHEY; CDR2 reads SMNVEV (reference sequence). V lost 5 bases and J lost 0, with 17 bases in between. The CDR3 extends over 16 amino acids. The CDR3 DNA is TGTGCCAGCAGTCCCTATGGGGACGAGTACTCCTACGAGCAGTACTTC. Translated: CASSPYGDEYSYEQYF.

The chain joins TRBV4-1 to TRBJ1-3; D not certain. This CDR3 spans 14 amino acids. Trimming took off 0 bases at V and 9 bases at J, with 12 bases between the two ends. Germline V gives CDR1 MGHRA, CDR2 YSYEKL. CDR3 DNA: TGCGCCAGCAGCCAAGAGGTGGGGAGGCCCACCATATATTTT. It codes for CASSQEVGRPTIYF.

This clone was picked up one time. The chain's CDR3 is CASSPGTSGSFEQYF. The DNA for the CDR3 is TGTGCCAGCAGCCCTGGGACTAGCGGGAGTTTCGAGCAGTACTTC. The V call is TRBV11-1, the J call TRBJ2-7; 14 bases are a match to TRBD2. Germline-derived CDR1 and CDR2 are SGHAT and FQDESV (reference sequence). V dropped 5 bases and J dropped 6; count of bases not matched to a gene: 6. The CDR3 totals 15 residues.

The V call is TRBV6-6, the J call TRBJ2-1; 9 positions agree with TRBD2. Germline CDR1 MNHNY, CDR2 SVGAGI (reference sequence). V dropped 5 bases and J dropped 8; count of bases not matched to a gene: 10. CDR3 size: 15 residues. The CDR3: CASSAPGLAIHEQFF. For the CDR3, the DNA is TGTGCCAGCAGTGCCCCGGGACTAGCAATACATGAGCAGTTCTTC.

The V gene is TRBV5-6, the J gene TRBJ1-5; D not certain. The ends were cut back, 1 base at V and 3 bases at J, with 8 bases in the middle. The CDR3 is 14 amino acids. Germline V gene data show CDR1 as SGHDT and CDR2 as YYEEEE. CDR3 nucleotides: TGTGCCAGCAGCTTGTTCCAGGACAATCAGCCCCAGCATTTT. It encodes CASSLFQDNQPQHF. The entire variable domain, with the rest obtained from reference TRBV5-6 and TRBJ1-5, is as follows: DAGVTQSPTHLIKTRGQQVTLRCSPKSGHDTVSWYQQALGQGPQFIFQYYEEEERQRGNFPDRFSGHQFPNYSSELNVNALLLGDSALYLCASSLFQDNQPQHFGDGTRLSIL.

The V call is TRBV28, the J call TRBJ2-1; 11 nucleotides align to TRBD2. Germline V CDR1 and CDR2: MDHEN, SYDVKM. V gave up 5 bases and J gave up 3 bases; unmatched junction bases: 6. The length of the CDR3 is 16 residues. CDR3 sequence (DNA): TGTGCCAGCAGTCCGGGACTAGCGGTTTTCTACAATGAGCAGTTCTTC. Residues: CASSPGLAVFYNEQFF.

This sequence joins TRBV30 and TRBJ2-7; 9 nucleotides align to TRBD1. The CDR3 loop spans 14 amino acids. V was pared by 2 bases and J by 3 bases, with 5 bases of the junction left unmatched. Germline CDR1 reads GTSNPN; CDR2 reads SVGIG (reference sequence). Here the CDR3 reads CAWSRDRVFYEQYF. CDR3 sequence (DNA): TGTGCCTGGAGTCGGGACAGGGTTTTCTACGAGCAGTACTTC.

The V call is TRBV6-1, the J call TRBJ2-1, with TRBD1 matching 7 bases. The CDR3 sequence is 15 residues long. Germline CDR1 MNHNS, CDR2 SASEGT. V lost 9 bases to trimming and J lost 3 bases; unmatched junction nucleotides: 11. CDR3 loop: CASRNRDRSYNEQFF. CDR3 bases: TGTGCCAGTCGTAACCGGGACAGAAGCTACAATGAGCAGTTCTTC.

This clone was counted a single time. The rearrangement links TRBV7-3 to TRBJ1-1; D gene uncertain. Trimming left V 2 bases short and J 3 bases short, with 7 bases between. Germline V gene sequence: CDR1 SGHTA, CDR2 FQGTGA. There are 13 residues in the CDR3. CDR3 in DNA: TGTGCCAGCAGCTTAGGCTCATACACTGAAGCTTTCTTT. Its translation is CASSLGSYTEAFF.

This clone was found once. J is TRBJ2-1 and V is TRBV4-1, with TRBD2 matching over 10 bases. V dropped 1 base and J dropped 5; count of bases not matched to a gene: 5. The germline gives CDR1 MGHRA, CDR2 YSYEKL. The CDR3 contains 16 residues. CDR3 DNA: TGCGCCAGCAGCCAAGGTAGCGGGAGGTCCCACAATGAGCAGTTCTTC. Its protein is CASSQGSGRSHNEQFF.

This chain connects TRBV2 to TRBJ2-7; TRBD1 aligns across 7 bases. J was trimmed by 6 bases and V by 9 bases; bases with no gene match: 11. Germline V lookup: CDR1 SNHLY, CDR2 FYNNEI. The CDR3 contains 13 residues. CDR3 residues: CARTADQGVEQYF. The CDR3 nucleotides read TGTGCCAGGACAGCCGACCAGGGGGTCGAGCAGTACTTC.

V usage is TRBV5-1 and J usage is TRBJ2-6, with D tentatively TRBD1 (5 bases). There are 17 residues in the CDR3. Between the trimmed V and J ends, which lost 0 bases and 0 bases, there was a span of 10 bases. CDR1 SGHRS and CDR2 YFSETQ come from the germline V gene. The CDR3 loop reads CASSLGRDYSGANVLTF. CDR3 coding DNA: TGCGCCAGCAGCTTGGGCAGGGATTACTCTGGGGCCAACGTCCTGACTTTC. Drawing the rest from reference TRBV5-1 and TRBJ2-6, the complete variable domain is KAGVTQTPRYLIKTRGQQVTLSCSPISGHRSVSWYQQTPGQGLQFLFEYFSETQRNKGNFPGRFSGRQFSNSRSEMNVSTLELGDSALYLCASSLGRDYSGANVLTFGAGSRLTVL.

The chain recombines TRBV30 with TRBJ1-1, with D possibly being TRBD1 (5 bases). Germline V lookup: CDR1 GTSNPN, CDR2 SVGIG (reference sequence). Between the trimmed V and J ends, which lost 3 bases and 9 bases, there was a span of 17 bases. This CDR3 contains 13 residues. The CDR3 DNA is TGTGCCTGGAGGGACGGCAGGGAGGAGCAAGCTTTCTTT. Translating it yields CAWRDGREEQAFF.

This clone was counted a few times. The chain has TRBV5-4 and TRBJ1-1; the D gene is possibly TRBD1 (5 bases). This CDR3 region has 13 residues. The V end was cut by 4 bases, the J end by 1 base, with 8 bases between. Germline V gives CDR1 SGHNT, CDR2 YYREEE (reference sequence). CDR3 residues: CASSRGQNTEAFF. CDR3 DNA sequence: TGTGCCAGCAGCCGCGGACAGAACACTGAAGCTTTCTTT.

This sequence joins TRBV5-1 and TRBJ1-1; 12 bases are shared with TRBD1. The CDR3 runs to 17 residues. The V gene's germline CDR1 is SGHRS and CDR2 YFSETQ. The V and J ends lost 0 bases and 3 bases, in that order; junction bases with no gene match: 6. CDR3 sequence reads: CASSLEGTGGGDTEAFF. For the CDR3, the DNA is TGCGCCAGCAGCTTGGAAGGGACAGGGGGCGGGGACACTGAAGCTTTCTTT.

This clone occurred once. The rearrangement joins TRBV7-6 to TRBJ2-7; TRBD1 is a possible D gene (7 bases). This CDR3 spans 17 amino acids. The germline gives CDR1 SGHVS, CDR2 FNYEAQ. The V end was cut by 5 bases, the J end by 1 base, with 21 bases between. The chain's CDR3 is CASSPAGQPSRSYEQYF. For the CDR3, the DNA is TGTGCCAGCAGCCCTGCGGGACAGCCCTCACGATCCTACGAGCAGTACTTC.

The chain couples TRBV2 to TRBJ2-3; 7 nucleotides align to TRBD1. Looked up from germline, CDR1 is SNHLY and CDR2 is FYNNEI. This CDR3 is 14 amino acids long. V trimming: 3 bases; J trimming: 6 bases; junction bases outside the gene matches: 6. The CDR3 here is CASSDQGVSDTQYF. CDR3 DNA: TGTGCCAGCAGTGATCAGGGGGTATCGGATACGCAGTATTTT. The variable domain in full, with the rest retrieved from reference TRBV2 and TRBJ2-3, is EPEVTQTPSHQVTQMGQEVILRCVPISNHLYFYWYRQILGQKVEFLVSFYNNEISEKSEIFDDQFSVERPDGSNFTLKIRSTKLEDSAMYFCASSDQGVSDTQYFGPGTRLTVL.

V gene TRBV28 combines with J gene TRBJ2-3; D call uncertain. CDR3 length: 11 amino acids. Deletions cut 4 bases from V and 11 bases from J, with 10 bases between. Germline CDR1 reads MDHEN; CDR2 reads SYDVKM. Here the CDR3 reads CASSSPTVQYF. The CDR3 DNA reads TGTGCCAGCAGTTCCCCTACTGTGCAGTATTTT.

The chain carries TRBV4-1 and TRBJ2-1; 8 bases are a match to TRBD2. V was clipped by 1 base and J by 7 bases; unmatched bases: 3. This CDR3 contains 14 residues. Germline CDR1 MGHRA, CDR2 YSYEKL. In nucleotides, the CDR3 is TGCGCCAGCAGCCAAGCCAGCGGGAGTAATGAGCAGTTCTTC. Encoded protein: CASSQASGSNEQFF.

This sequence joins TRBV19 and TRBJ1-4; a possible D gene is TRBD1 (6 bases). The CDR3 has 13 residues. V dropped 5 bases and J dropped 7 bases, with 11 bases sitting between them. The germline V gene has CDR1 LNHDA and CDR2 SQIVND (reference sequence). CDR3 amino acids: CASSATGFEKLFF. As DNA, the CDR3 is TGTGCCAGTAGTGCCACAGGGTTTGAAAAACTGTTTTTT.

The CDR3 loop is CASSPGRAVDTQYF. The CDR3 bases are TGTGCCAGCAGCCCCGGGAGGGCCGTAGATACGCAGTATTTT. The J gene is TRBJ2-3, the V gene TRBV7-3; 8 positions agree with TRBD2. CDR1 SGHTA and CDR2 FQGTGA come from the germline V gene. This CDR3 has 14 amino acids. V lost 5 bases to trimming and J lost 5 bases; unmatched junction nucleotides: 6. Complete variable domain (other parts from reference TRBV7-3 and TRBJ2-3): GAGVSQTPSNKVTEKGKYVELRCDPISGHTALYWYRQSLGQGPEFLIYFQGTGAADDSGLPNDRFFAVRPEGSVSTLKIQRTERGDSAVYLCASSPGRAVDTQYFGPGTRLTVL.

V usage is TRBV11-1 and J usage is TRBJ2-7, with D perhaps matching TRBD1 or TRBD2 (6 bases each). The CDR3 has 14 residues. V lost 6 bases and J lost 2, with 14 bases in between. CDR1 SGHAT and CDR2 FQDESV come from the germline V gene (reference sequence). DNA of the CDR3: TGTGCCAGCAGTCGGACGGAGGGGGCCTACGAGCAGTACTTC. It translates to CASSRTEGAYEQYF.

The chain joins TRBV28 to TRBJ2-7; no firm D call. The germline gives CDR1 MDHEN, CDR2 SYDVKM. The CDR3 consists of 14 residues. V lost 6 bases and J lost 6, with 18 bases in between. This CDR3 is CASRSGQALLEQYF. The CDR3 DNA reads as TGTGCCAGCAGGAGTGGGCAGGCCCTCCTCGAGCAGTACTTC. Based on the CDR3 plus reference TRBV28 and TRBJ2-7, the full variable domain is DVKVTQSSRYLVKRTGEKVFLECVQDMDHENMFWYRQDPGLGLRLIYFSYDVKMKEKGDIPEGYSVSREKKERFSLILESASTNQTSMYLCASRSGQALLEQYFGPGTRLTVT.

V usage is TRBV4-1 and J usage is TRBJ2-7; D remains ambiguous. This CDR3 comprises 14 residues. Deletions cut 4 bases from V and 2 bases from J, with 12 bases between. From germline, CDR1 is MGHRA and CDR2 YSYEKL. CDR3 nucleotides: TGCGCCAGCAGCCCGAATGTCCTACCCTACGAGCAGTACTTC. This codes for CASSPNVLPYEQYF.

V gene TRBV6-1 combines with J gene TRBJ2-2, with 8 bases lining up with TRBD1. This CDR3 has 15 residues. Germline V gene lookup returns CDR1 MNHNS and CDR2 SASEGT. The ends lost 6 bases at V and 1 base at J; junction bases unmatched: 4. CDR3 coding DNA: TGTGCCAGCAGCACCGGGACAGGGAACACCGGGGAGCTGTTTTTT. This codes for CASSTGTGNTGELFF.

The CDR3 nucleotides are TGCGCCAGCAGCTTGGGAGGAGAGGAGACCCAGTACTTC. Amino acids: CASSLGGEETQYF. V usage is TRBV5-1 and J usage is TRBJ2-5, with D hard to call. CDR1 is SGHRS, CDR2 YFSETQ, per germline. This CDR3 spans 13 amino acids. The germline V and J ends were trimmed by 0 bases and 5 bases, with 8 bases remaining between them.